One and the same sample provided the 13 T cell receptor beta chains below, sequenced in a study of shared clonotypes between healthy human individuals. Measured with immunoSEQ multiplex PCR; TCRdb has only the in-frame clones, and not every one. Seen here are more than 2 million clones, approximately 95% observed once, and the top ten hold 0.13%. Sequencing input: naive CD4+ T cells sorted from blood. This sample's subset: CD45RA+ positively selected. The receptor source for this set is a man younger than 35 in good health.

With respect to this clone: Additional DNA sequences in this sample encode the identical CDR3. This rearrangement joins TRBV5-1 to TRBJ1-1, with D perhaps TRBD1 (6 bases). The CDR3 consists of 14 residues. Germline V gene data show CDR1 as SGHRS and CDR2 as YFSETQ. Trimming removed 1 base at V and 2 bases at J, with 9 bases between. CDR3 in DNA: TGCGCCAGCAGCTTGAGGACAGACAACACTGAAGCTTTCTTT. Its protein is CASSLRTDNTEAFF.

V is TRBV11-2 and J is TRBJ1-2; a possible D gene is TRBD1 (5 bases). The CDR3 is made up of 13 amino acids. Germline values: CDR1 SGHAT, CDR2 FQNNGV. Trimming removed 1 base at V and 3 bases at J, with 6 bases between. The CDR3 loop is CASSLGQYYGYTF. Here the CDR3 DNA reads TGTGCCAGCAGCTTAGGACAGTACTATGGCTACACCTTC.

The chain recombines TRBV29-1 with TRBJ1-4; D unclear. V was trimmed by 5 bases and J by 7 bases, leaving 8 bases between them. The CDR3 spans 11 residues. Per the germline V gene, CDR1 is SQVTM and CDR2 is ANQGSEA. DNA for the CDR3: TGCAGCGTTCGGCTAGGTGAAAAACTGTTTTTT. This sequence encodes CSVRLGEKLFF. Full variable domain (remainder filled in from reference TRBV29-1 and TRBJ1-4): SAVISQKPSRDICQRGTSLTIQCQVDSQVTMMFWYRQQPGQSLTLIATANQGSEATYESGFVIDKFPISRPNLTFSTLTVSNMSPEDSSIYLCSVRLGEKLFFGSGTQLSVL.

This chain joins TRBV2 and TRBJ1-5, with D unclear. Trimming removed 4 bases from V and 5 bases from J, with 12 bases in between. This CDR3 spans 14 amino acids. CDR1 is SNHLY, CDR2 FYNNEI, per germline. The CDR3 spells CASSGRAEYQPQHF. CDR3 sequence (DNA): TGTGCCAGCAGTGGTAGGGCAGAATATCAGCCCCAGCATTTT.

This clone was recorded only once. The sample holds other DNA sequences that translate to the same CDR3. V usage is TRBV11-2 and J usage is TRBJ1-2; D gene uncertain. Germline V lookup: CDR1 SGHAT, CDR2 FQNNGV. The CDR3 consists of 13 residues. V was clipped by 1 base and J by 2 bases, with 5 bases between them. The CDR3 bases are TGTGCCAGCAGCTTAGCAGCAAACTATGGCTACACCTTC. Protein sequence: CASSLAANYGYTF.

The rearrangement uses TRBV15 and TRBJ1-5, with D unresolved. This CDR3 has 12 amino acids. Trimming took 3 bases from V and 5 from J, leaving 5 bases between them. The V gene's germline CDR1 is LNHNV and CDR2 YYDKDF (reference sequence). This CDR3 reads CATSRDYQPQHF. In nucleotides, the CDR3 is TGTGCCACCAGCAGGGATTATCAGCCCCAGCATTTT.

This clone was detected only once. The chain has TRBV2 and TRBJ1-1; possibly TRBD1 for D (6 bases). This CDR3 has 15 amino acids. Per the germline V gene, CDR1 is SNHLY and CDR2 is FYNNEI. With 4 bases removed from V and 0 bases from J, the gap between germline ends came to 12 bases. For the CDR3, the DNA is TGTGCCAGCAGTGTCGAGGGGGGTGTGAACACTGAAGCTTTCTTT. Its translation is CASSVEGGVNTEAFF.

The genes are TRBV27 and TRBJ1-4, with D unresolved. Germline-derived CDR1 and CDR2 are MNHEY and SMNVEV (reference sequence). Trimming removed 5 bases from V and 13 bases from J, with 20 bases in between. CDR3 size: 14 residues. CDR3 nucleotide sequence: TGTGCCAGCAGTCTCAGCCGTGACCGAGTTTTACTGTTTTTT. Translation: CASSLSRDRVLLFF.

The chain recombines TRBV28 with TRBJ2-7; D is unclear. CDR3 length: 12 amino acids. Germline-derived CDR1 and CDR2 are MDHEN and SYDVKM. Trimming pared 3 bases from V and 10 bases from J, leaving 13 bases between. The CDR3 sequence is CASSFSRSLQYF. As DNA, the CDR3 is TGTGCCAGCAGTTTTAGTCGAAGCCTTCAGTACTTC.

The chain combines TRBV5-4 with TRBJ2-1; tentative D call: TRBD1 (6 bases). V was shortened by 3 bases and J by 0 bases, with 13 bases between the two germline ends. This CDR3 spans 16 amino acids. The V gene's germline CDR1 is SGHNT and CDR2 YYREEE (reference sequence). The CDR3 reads CASSSDRYSSYNEQFF. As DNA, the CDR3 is TGTGCCAGCAGCTCTGACAGGTACAGCTCCTACAATGAGCAGTTCTTC.

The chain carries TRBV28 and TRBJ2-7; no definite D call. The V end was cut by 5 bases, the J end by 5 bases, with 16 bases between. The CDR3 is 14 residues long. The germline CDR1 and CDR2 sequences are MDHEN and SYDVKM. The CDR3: CASSPSLGSNEQYF. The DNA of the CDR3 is TGTGCCAGCAGTCCCTCTCTGGGGTCCAACGAGCAGTACTTC.

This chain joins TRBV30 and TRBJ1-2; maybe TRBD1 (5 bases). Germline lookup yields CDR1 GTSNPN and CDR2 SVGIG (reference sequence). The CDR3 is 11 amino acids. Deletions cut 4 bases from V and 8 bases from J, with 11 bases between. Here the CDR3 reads CAWTVGGGYTF. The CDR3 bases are TGTGCCTGGACTGTTGGGGGAGGCTACACCTTC.

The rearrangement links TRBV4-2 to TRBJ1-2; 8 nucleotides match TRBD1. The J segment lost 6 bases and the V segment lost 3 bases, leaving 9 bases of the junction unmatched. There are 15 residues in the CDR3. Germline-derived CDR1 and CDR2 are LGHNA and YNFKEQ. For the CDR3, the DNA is TGTGCCAGCAGCCACCCTGGACAGGGTACTGATGGCTACACCTTC. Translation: CASSHPGQGTDGYTF.